These T cell receptor beta chains were read from a single sample in a study of TIL therapy for anti-PD-1-resistant metastatic lung cancer. Here immunoSEQ multiplex PCR was the method, and the copy in TCRdb shows in-frame clones only, minus some. In the table there are more than 15,000 clones, 83% of which are singletons. Sequenced here: blood, sampled at baseline. The source of these receptors is a person between 25 and 79 years old with non-small cell lung cancer. CDR3s include the opening cysteine and the closing phenylalanine or tryptophan. Fields, in order: V gene, J gene, clone size, D gene, CDR3 DNA, CDR3 protein. A D gene is named only where the DNA matches it firmly. Part of the rows lack a size; the others show once, few, many or a class for expanded clones.

>TRBV7-9|TRBJ1-1|.|.
TGTGCCAGCAGTGGTGGACAGACTCTTAACACTGAAGCTTTCTTT
CASSGGQTLNTEAFF
>TRBV7-2|TRBJ1-2|.|.
TGTGCCAGCAGCACAGGGATTGGAGATAGCTACACCTTC
CASSTGIGDSYTF
>TRBV6-6|TRBJ1-5|.|.
TGTGTCAGCAGTTACTCGACGGGGATAGGCAATCAGCCCCAGCATTTT
CVSSYSTGIGNQPQHF
>TRBV6-5|TRBJ1-1|.|.
TGTGCCAGCAGCCGGGACTACTACACTGAAGCTTTCTTT
CASSRDYYTEAFF
>TRBV7-3|TRBJ1-2|.|TRBD1
TGTGCCAGCAGCCAGGACAGGGGATGGGCCTATGGCTACACCTTC
CASSQDRGWAYGYTF
>TRBV7-3|TRBJ2-7|.|.
TGTGCCAGCAGCACCCAGGGGGGGCCCTACGAGCAGTACTTC
CASSTQGGPYEQYF
>TRBV18|TRBJ1-5|.|.
TGTGCCAGCTCACCACGGGGAGGAAATCAGCCCCAGCATTTT
CASSPRGGNQPQHF
>TRBV5-3|TRBJ2-7|.|.
TGTGCCAGAAGCTTGGAAGGGAGCTCCTACGAGCAGTACTTC
CARSLEGSSYEQYF
>TRBV4-3|TRBJ2-3|.|TRBD2
TGCGCCAGCAGCCAAGATCGTCACAGGCCTAGCGGGAGTCCAGATACGCAGTATTTT
CASSQDRHRPSGSPDTQYF
>TRBV15|TRBJ1-2|.|TRBD1
TGTGCCACCAGCAGTACCCGACAGGGCTATGGCTACACCTTC
CATSSTRQGYGYTF
>TRBV13|TRBJ1-1|once|.
TGTGCCAGCAGCTTTAGGGGCGGTGGGAACACTGAAGCTTTCTTT
CASSFRGGGNTEAFF
>TRBV15|TRBJ1-1|.|.
TGTGCCACCAGCAGCCCAGGGTTTTACACTGAAGCTTTCTTT
CATSSPGFYTEAFF
>TRBV5-4|TRBJ1-4|.|.
TGTGCCAGCAGCTCGGGGGGTGGAACTAATGAAAAACTGTTTTTT
CASSSGGGTNEKLFF
>TRBV7-2|TRBJ2-1|.|.
TGTGCCAGCAGCGCCTTTAGGGCACGGGCCGGTGAGCAGTTCTTC
CASSAFRARAGEQFF
>TRBV6-5|TRBJ2-1|.|TRBD2
TGTGCCAGCAGTTTTAGCGGGAGGGCCTACAATGAGCAGTTCTTC
CASSFSGRAYNEQFF
>TRBV30|TRBJ1-5|.|.
TGTGCCTGGAGTGGGGGGAACAATCAGCCCCAGCATTTT
CAWSGGNNQPQHF
>TRBV25-1|TRBJ2-3|once|.
TGTGCCAGCAGGGCTTCGGGGGATACGCAGTATTTT
CASRASGDTQYF